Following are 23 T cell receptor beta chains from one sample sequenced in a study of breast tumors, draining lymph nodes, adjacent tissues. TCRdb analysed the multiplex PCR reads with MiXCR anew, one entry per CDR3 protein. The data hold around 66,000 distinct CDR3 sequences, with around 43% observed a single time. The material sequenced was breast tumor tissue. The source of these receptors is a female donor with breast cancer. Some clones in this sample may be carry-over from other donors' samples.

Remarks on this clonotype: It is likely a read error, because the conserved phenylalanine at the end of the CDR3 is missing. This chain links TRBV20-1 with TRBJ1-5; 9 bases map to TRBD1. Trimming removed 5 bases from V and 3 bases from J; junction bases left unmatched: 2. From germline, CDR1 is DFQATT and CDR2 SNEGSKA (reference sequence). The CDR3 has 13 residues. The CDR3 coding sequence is TGCAGTGCTCGGACAGGGGACAATCAGCCCCAGCATGGT. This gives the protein CSARTGDNQPQHG.

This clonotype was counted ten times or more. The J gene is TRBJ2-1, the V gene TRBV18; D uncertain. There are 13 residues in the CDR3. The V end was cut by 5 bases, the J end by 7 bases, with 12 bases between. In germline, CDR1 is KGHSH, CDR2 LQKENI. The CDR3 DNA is TGTGCCAGCTCAGCGGCAAAAGGGAATGAGCAGTTCTTC. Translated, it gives CASSAAKGNEQFF.

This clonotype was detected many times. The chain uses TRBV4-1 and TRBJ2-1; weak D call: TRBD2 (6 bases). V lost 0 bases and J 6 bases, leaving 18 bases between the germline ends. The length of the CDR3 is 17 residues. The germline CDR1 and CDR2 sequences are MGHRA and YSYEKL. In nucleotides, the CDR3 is TGCGCCAGCAGCCAAGATAGGACAAGCCGGCGGGGCAATGAGCAGTTCTTC. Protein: CASSQDRTSRRGNEQFF.

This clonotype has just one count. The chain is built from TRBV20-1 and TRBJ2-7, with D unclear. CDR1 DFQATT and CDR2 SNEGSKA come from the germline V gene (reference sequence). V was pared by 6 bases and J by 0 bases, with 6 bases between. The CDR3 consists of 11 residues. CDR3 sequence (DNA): TGCAGTGCCCCGGTCTCCTACGAGCAGTACTTC. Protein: CSAPVSYEQYF.

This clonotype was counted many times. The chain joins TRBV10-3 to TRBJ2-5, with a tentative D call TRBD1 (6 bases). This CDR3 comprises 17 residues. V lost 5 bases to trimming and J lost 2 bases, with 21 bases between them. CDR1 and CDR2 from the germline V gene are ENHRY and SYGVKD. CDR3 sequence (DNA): TGTGCCATCAGTTCTTCACAGGGTTCCGCGCAACAAGAGACCCAGTACTTC. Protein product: CAISSSQGSAQQETQYF.

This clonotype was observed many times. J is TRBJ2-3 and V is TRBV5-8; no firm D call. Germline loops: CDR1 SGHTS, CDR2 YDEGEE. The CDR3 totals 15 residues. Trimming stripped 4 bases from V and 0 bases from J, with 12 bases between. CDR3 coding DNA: TGTGCCAGCAGCCCCTCATCGATGAGCACAGATACGCAGTATTTT. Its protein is CASSPSSMSTDTQYF.

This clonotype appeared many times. The CDR3 here is CASSFLFRQAIHQETQYF. The CDR3 coding sequence is TGTGCCAGCAGTTTTCTGTTTAGGCAGGCCATACACCAAGAGACCCAGTACTTC. The chain employs TRBV12-3 or TRBV12-4 and TRBJ2-5, with D uncertain. Trimming cost V 3 bases and J 0 bases, with 20 bases left between them. The length of the CDR3 is 18 residues.

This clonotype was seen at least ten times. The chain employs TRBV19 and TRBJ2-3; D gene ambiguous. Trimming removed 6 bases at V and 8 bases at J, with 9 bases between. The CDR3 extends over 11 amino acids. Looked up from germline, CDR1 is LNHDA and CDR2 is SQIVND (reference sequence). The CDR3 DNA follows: TGTGCCAGTAGCCCTCCTCCTACGCAGTATTTT. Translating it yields CASSPPPTQYF.

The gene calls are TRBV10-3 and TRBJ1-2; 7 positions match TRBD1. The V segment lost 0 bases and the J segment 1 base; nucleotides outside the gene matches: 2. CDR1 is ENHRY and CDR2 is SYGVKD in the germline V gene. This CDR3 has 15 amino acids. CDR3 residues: CAISESGQINYGYTF. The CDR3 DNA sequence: TGTGCCATCAGTGAGTCGGGACAGATTAACTATGGCTACACCTTC.

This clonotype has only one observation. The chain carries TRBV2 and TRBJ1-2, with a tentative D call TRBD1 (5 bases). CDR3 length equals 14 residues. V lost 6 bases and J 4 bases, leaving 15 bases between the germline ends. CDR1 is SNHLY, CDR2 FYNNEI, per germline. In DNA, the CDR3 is TGTGCCAGCAGCGACAGAAGGGATTCCTATGGCTACACCTTC. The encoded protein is CASSDRRDSYGYTF.

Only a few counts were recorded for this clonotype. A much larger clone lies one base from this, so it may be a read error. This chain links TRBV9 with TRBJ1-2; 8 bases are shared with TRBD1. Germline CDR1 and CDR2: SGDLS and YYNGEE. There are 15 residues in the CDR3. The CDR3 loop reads CASSVVPGGGEGSTF. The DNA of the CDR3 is TGTGCCAGCAGCGTAGTCCCAGGGGGCGGAGAAGGCTCCACCTTC.

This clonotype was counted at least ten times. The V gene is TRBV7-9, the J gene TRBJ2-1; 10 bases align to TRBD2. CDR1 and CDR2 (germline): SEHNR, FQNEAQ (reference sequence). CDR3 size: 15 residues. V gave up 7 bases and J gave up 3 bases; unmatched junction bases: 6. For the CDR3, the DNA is TGTGCCAGCAAGCAGGGACTAGCGAGCTACAATGAGCAGTTCTTC. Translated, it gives CASKQGLASYNEQFF.

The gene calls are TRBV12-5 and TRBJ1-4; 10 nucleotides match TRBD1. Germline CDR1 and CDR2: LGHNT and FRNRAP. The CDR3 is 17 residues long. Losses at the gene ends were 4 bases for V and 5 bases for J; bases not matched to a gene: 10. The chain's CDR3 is CASGSTGTGARNEKLFF. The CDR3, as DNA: TGTGCTAGTGGTTCGACCGGGACAGGGGCGAGGAATGAAAAACTGTTTTTT.

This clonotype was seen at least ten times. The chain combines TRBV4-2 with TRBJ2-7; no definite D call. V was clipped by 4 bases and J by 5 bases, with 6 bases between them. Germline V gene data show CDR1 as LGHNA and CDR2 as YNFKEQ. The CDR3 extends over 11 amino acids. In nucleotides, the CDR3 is TGTGCCAGCAGCCTAGGTAACGAGCAGTACTTC. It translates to CASSLGNEQYF.

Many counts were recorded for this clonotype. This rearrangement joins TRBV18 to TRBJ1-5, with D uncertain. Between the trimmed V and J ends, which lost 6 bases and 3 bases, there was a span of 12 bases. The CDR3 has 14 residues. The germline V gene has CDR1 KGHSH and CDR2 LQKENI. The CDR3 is CASSPDSTNQPQHF. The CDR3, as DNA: TGTGCCAGCTCCCCTGACTCGACCAATCAGCCCCAGCATTTT. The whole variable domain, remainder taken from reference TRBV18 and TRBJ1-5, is NAGVMQNPRHLVRRRGQEARLRCSPMKGHSHVYWYRQLPEEGLKFMVYLQKENIIDESGMPKERFSAEFPKEGPSILRIQQVVRGDSAAYFCASSPDSTNQPQHFGDGTRLSIL.

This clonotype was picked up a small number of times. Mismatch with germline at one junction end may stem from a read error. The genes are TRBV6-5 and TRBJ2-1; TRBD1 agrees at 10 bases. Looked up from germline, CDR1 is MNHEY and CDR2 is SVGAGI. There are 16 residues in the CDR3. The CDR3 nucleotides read TGTGCCAGCAGTCACTCCGGGACAGGGGACTACAATGAGCAGTTCTTC. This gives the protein CASSHSGTGDYNEQFF.

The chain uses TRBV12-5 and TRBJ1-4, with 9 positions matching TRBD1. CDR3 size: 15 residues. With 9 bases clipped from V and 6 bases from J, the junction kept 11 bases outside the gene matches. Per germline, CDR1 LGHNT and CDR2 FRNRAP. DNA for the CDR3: TGTGCTAGCACTACCGGGACAGGGAGTTATGAAAAACTGTTTTTT. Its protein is CASTTGTGSYEKLFF.

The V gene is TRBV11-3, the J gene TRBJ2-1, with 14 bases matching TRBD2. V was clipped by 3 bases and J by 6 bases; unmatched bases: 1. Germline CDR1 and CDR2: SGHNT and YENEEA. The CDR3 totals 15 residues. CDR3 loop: CASSFGLAGGNEQFF. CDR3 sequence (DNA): TGTGCCAGCAGCTTCGGACTAGCGGGAGGCAATGAGCAGTTCTTC.

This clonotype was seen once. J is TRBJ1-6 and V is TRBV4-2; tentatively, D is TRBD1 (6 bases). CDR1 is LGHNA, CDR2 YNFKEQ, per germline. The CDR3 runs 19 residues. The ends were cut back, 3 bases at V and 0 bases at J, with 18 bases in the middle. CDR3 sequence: CASSQRERGHYSYNSPLHF. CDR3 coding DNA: TGTGCCAGCAGCCAGAGGGAGCGGGGGCACTACTCCTATAATTCACCCCTCCACTTT.

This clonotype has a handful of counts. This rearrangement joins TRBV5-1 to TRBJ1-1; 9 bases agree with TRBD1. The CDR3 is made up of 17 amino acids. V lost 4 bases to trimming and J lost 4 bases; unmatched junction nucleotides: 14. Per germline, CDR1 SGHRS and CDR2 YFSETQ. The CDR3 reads CASSLGQGSLRGTEAFF. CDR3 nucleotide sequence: TGCGCCAGCAGCCTCGGACAGGGGAGTTTACGGGGCACTGAAGCTTTCTTT.

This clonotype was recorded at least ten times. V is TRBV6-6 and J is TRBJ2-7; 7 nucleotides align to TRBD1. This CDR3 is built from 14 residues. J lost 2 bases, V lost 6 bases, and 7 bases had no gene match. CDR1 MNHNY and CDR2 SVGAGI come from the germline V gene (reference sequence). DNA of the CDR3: TGTGCCAGCAGGCTAGCCGGGACAGCCTACGAGCAGTACTTC. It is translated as CASRLAGTAYEQYF.

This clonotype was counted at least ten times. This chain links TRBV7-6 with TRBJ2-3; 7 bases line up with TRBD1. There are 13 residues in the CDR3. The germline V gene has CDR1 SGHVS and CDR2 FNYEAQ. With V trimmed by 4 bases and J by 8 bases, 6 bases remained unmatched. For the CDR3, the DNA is TGTGCCAGCAGCTCCGAGACAGGGACTACGCAGTATTTT. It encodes CASSSETGTTQYF.

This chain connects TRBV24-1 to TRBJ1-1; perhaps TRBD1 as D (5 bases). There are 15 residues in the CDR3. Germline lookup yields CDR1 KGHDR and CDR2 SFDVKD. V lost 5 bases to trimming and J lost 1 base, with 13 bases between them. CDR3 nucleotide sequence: TGTGCCACCAGTGCCCCGGGCCAGGGGAACACTGAAGCTTTCTTT. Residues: CATSAPGQGNTEAFF.